This T cell receptor beta chain was documented in a study of cytomegalovirus exposure and HLA in healthy donors. Whole-study context: The approximately 110 validation repertoires, a later analysis reported, used the same platform as the 550 to 700 repertoires from the first cohort. General study results and limits: Overall, under 200 TCR beta chains were annotated as cytomegalovirus-associated. The authors confirmed in vitro that three CMV-associated chains were specific for CMV antigens.

Germline CDR1 and CDR2: MNHEY and SVGAGI. The CDR3 loop spans 13 amino acids. Trimming took 5 bases from V and 7 from J, leaving 15 bases between them. Remarks on this clone: Its antigen is still unknown.

Sequencing was performed with immunoSEQ multiplex PCR; in TCRdb, only in-frame clones are kept and a portion is missing. The top ten clones hold roughly 0.82% of a sample with more than 300,000 clones, 70% to 90% of them seen once. This chain links TRBV6-5 with TRBJ2-7; D is uncertain. Sequencing was carried out using PBMCs. This receptor was taken from a woman under 30 in good health and CMV-seronegative. The CDR3 loop reads CASSRRLNGEQYF. The CDR3 DNA follows: TGTGCCAGCAGTCGTCGCTTAAACGGGGAGCAGTACTTC.